This record concerns one TCR beta chain sequence. The data derive from a study of blood T cell repertoires in COVID-19. Across the study: The United States, Italy and Spain supplied acute and convalescent COVID-19 samples. The analysed material was cDNA or gDNA that came from T cells, B-cell-depleted T cells, or PBMCs.

The germline V gene encodes CDR1 SNHLY and CDR2 FYNNEI. This CDR3 has 14 amino acids. Unmatched junction bases numbered 5, after V lost 1 base and J lost 5 bases. Profiled with immunoSEQ multiplex PCR; TCRdb holds only in-frame clones, not every one. The sample holds just under 65,000 clones, about 78% seen once. Sequencing was done on a sample of peripheral blood. The J gene is TRBJ2-7, the V gene TRBV2, with 7 nucleotides matching TRBD1. The TCR comes from a woman of 80 years or more with acute or convalescent COVID-19. This chain's CDR3 is CASSEGVQGDEQYF. The DNA for the CDR3 is TGTGCCAGCAGTGAAGGGGTCCAGGGGGACGAGCAGTACTTC.